This entry lists 28 T cell receptor beta chains sequenced from one sample in a study of T cell repertoires in cytomegalovirus infection. One entry per CDR3 protein, called by TCRdb with MiXCR from the reads. The data contain 270,000 or so distinct CDR3 sequences, over 15% of them singletons. The sequencing input was CD8+ T cells from PBMCs. These receptors all come from a human donor in good health (CMV status not recorded). Some clones in this sample may be carry-over from other donors' samples.

This clonotype occurred many times. The genes are TRBV7-6 and TRBJ2-7; tentative D call: TRBD1 (6 bases). This CDR3 contains 14 residues. V lost 4 bases and J lost 5, with 15 bases in between. Germline CDR1 and CDR2: SGHVS and FNYEAQ. This chain's CDR3 is CASSSRKQGDEQYF. The CDR3 bases are TGTGCCAGCAGCTCACGAAAACAGGGAGACGAGCAGTACTTC.

This clonotype was counted between two and nine times. The chain combines TRBV6-6 with TRBJ1-5; D is ambiguous. The germline gives CDR1 MNHNY, CDR2 SVGAGI (reference sequence). With 0 bases removed from V and 1 base from J, the gap between germline ends came to 10 bases. The CDR3 has 16 amino acids. CDR3 in amino acids: CASSYSSAVSNQPQHF. Here the CDR3 DNA reads TGTGCCAGCAGTTACTCCTCCGCAGTGAGCAATCAGCCCCAGCATTTT.

This chain joins TRBV29-1 and TRBJ2-7; maybe TRBD2 (7 bases). Germline V gene sequence: CDR1 SQVTM, CDR2 ANQGSEA. The CDR3 is 13 amino acids. Between the trimmed V and J ends, which lost 2 bases and 3 bases, there was a span of 11 bases. Here the CDR3 DNA reads TGCAGCGTTGAAAGGGGGGGCGACTACGAGCAGTACTTC. Encoded protein: CSVERGGDYEQYF.

About this clonotype itself: Given a much more abundant clone one base away, this may be a read error. The chain combines TRBV29-1 with TRBJ2-1; D perhaps matches TRBD1 (6 bases). V lost 3 bases and J 0 bases, leaving 15 bases between the germline ends. This CDR3 has 16 amino acids. Germline V gene sequence: CDR1 SQVTM, CDR2 ANQGSEA. The CDR3 DNA follows: TGCAGCGTTGAGGCGCACGACAGGACCTCCTACAATGAGCAGTTCTTC. Amino acid sequence: CSVEAHDRTSYNEQFF.

This clonotype has only a few counts. This chain joins TRBV29-1 and TRBJ1-1; no reliable D call. V was shortened by 4 bases and J by 1 base, with 7 bases between the two germline ends. Germline loops: CDR1 SQVTM, CDR2 ANQGSEA. The CDR3 covers 12 residues. The CDR3 loop reads CSVGWQNTEAFF. The CDR3, as DNA: TGCAGCGTTGGTTGGCAGAACACTGAAGCTTTCTTT.

This clonotype occurred a few times. The chain employs TRBV14 and TRBJ1-1; D ambiguous. V was pared by 4 bases and J by 0 bases, with 15 bases between. Germline assignment: CDR1 SGHDN and CDR2 FVKESK. The CDR3 runs to 16 residues. This CDR3 is CASSPLDFNMNTEAFF. Here the CDR3 DNA reads TGTGCCAGCAGCCCATTGGACTTTAACATGAACACTGAAGCTTTCTTT.

In this sample, this clonotype turned up many times. The chain carries TRBV5-4 and TRBJ1-1; tentatively, D is TRBD1 (6 bases). The CDR3 is 13 residues long. Germline CDR1 and CDR2: SGHNT and YYREEE (reference sequence). V gave up 4 bases and J gave up 5 bases, with 12 bases separating them. CDR3 residues: CASSPGDGTEAFF. The DNA of the CDR3 is TGTGCCAGCAGCCCAGGGGACGGGACTGAAGCTTTCTTT.

This clonotype was observed a handful of times. The V gene is TRBV20-1, the J gene TRBJ1-2; the match to TRBD1 covers 10 bases. This CDR3 region has 16 residues. Losses at the gene ends were 2 bases for V and 0 bases for J; bases not matched to a gene: 6. Looked up from germline, CDR1 is DFQATT and CDR2 is SNEGSKA (reference sequence). The CDR3 loop reads CSARKGDRGANYGYTF. CDR3 in DNA: TGCAGTGCTAGAAAGGGGGACAGGGGAGCTAACTATGGCTACACCTTC.

The chain combines TRBV7-9 with TRBJ2-7; perhaps D is TRBD1 or TRBD2 (6 bases each). Trimming shortened V by 4 bases and J by 7 bases, and 14 bases separated the two germline ends. The CDR3 consists of 13 residues. CDR1 and CDR2 from the germline V gene are SEHNR and FQNEAQ (reference sequence). The CDR3, as DNA: TGTGCCAGCAGCTGGGGGGTAGGGGGTGAGCAGTACTTC. Its translation is CASSWGVGGEQYF.

This clonotype was seen ten or more times. The chain combines TRBV7-6 with TRBJ1-1, with D tentatively TRBD1 (6 bases). V dropped 5 bases and J dropped 6 bases, with 13 bases sitting between them. Germline CDR1 and CDR2: SGHVS and FNYEAQ. CDR3 length: 13 residues. CDR3: CASSPQGFAEAFF. The CDR3 DNA reads TGTGCCAGCAGCCCACAGGGATTCGCTGAAGCTTTCTTT.

The table lists this clonotype with a few counts. The chain couples TRBV28 to TRBJ2-2, with unresolved D. The CDR3 has 15 residues. Per germline, CDR1 MDHEN and CDR2 SYDVKM. V shed 5 bases and J shed 1 base, with 11 bases lying between them. CDR3 amino acids: CASSPHSGNTGELFF. CDR3 sequence (DNA): TGTGCCAGCAGTCCTCATTCAGGGAACACCGGGGAGCTGTTTTTT.

The sample holds many counts of this clonotype. The chain combines TRBV7-9 with TRBJ1-4; 9 nucleotides agree with TRBD1. The CDR3 length is 15 residues. CDR1 is SEHNR and CDR2 is FQNEAQ in the germline V gene (reference sequence). The trim removed 5 bases at V and 5 bases at J, leaving 6 bases unmatched. The CDR3 nucleotides read TGTGCCAGCAGCAACGCCGGGACAGGGAATGAAAAACTGTTTTTT. The encoded protein is CASSNAGTGNEKLFF.

This clonotype was detected ten times or more. The chain uses TRBV7-2 and TRBJ2-5; 7 bases fit TRBD1. From germline, CDR1 is SGHTA and CDR2 FQGNSA. This CDR3 region has 15 residues. Germline trimming cut 6 bases from V and 3 bases from J; bases unmatched to any gene: 10. The CDR3 DNA sequence: TGTGCCAGCAGACCAAGGCGACAGGGAGAAGAGACCCAGTACTTC. Translation gives CASRPRRQGEETQYF.

Only a few counts were recorded for this clonotype. V is TRBV2 and J is TRBJ1-5; tentative D call: TRBD1 (5 bases). In germline, CDR1 is SNHLY, CDR2 FYNNEI. CDR3 length: 14 amino acids. Trimming stripped 8 bases from V and 5 bases from J, with 16 bases between. The chain's CDR3 is CASATWTGHQPQHF. CDR3 coding DNA: TGTGCCAGCGCAACCTGGACGGGACATCAGCCCCAGCATTTT.

The CDR3 loop is CASSFVDGFYEAFF. The CDR3 DNA follows: TGTGCCAGCAGTTTCGTGGACGGGTTCTATGAAGCTTTCTTT. The chain employs TRBV28 and TRBJ1-1; D is undetermined. Germline values: CDR1 MDHEN, CDR2 SYDVKM. Trimming shortened V by 3 bases and J by 7 bases, and 15 bases separated the two germline ends. This CDR3 is built from 14 residues.

A few counts support this clonotype. A much larger clone is a single base away; this may be a read error. The genes are TRBV6-5 and TRBJ2-1, with 10 nucleotides matching TRBD1. CDR1 and CDR2 (germline): MNHEY, SVGAGI. The CDR3 extends over 15 amino acids. J lost 7 bases, V lost 0 bases, and 3 bases had no gene match. The CDR3 here is CASSYSGQGGNEQFF. The CDR3, as DNA: TGTGCCAGCAGTTACTCCGGACAGGGGGGGAATGAGCAGTTCTTC.

This clonotype has a count of ten or more. V gene TRBV7-8 combines with J gene TRBJ2-7; 8 nucleotides line up with TRBD1. CDR3 size: 15 residues. The germline V gene has CDR1 SGHVS and CDR2 FQNEAQ. J lost 2 bases, V lost 3 bases, and 6 bases had no gene match. The CDR3 is CASSFGQGATYEQYF. The CDR3 nucleotides are TGTGCCAGCAGCTTCGGACAGGGAGCTACCTACGAGCAGTACTTC.

This clonotype was counted many times. The genes are TRBV7-2 and TRBJ2-3; 13 bases line up with TRBD2. The germline V gene encodes CDR1 SGHTA and CDR2 FQGNSA. The V segment lost 5 bases and the J segment 1 base; nucleotides outside the gene matches: 6. The CDR3 has 17 amino acids. The CDR3 bases are TGTGCCAGCAGCCCACTAGCGGGGGGGCGGGGCACAGATACGCAGTATTTT. Its protein is CASSPLAGGRGTDTQYF.

This clonotype came up many times. This rearrangement joins TRBV29-1 to TRBJ2-1, with a possible D match to TRBD1 (5 bases). The germline gives CDR1 SQVTM, CDR2 ANQGSEA. CDR3 length: 16 residues. Trimming shortened V by 3 bases and J by 0 bases, and 15 bases separated the two germline ends. CDR3 bases: TGCAGCGTTGAGGGGCCCGACAGAGTCTCCTACAATGAGCAGTTCTTC. It codes for CSVEGPDRVSYNEQFF.

This clonotype was detected only a few times. This chain joins TRBV6-2 or TRBV6-3 and TRBJ1-1; no definite D call. Germline V CDR1 and CDR2: MNHEY, SVGEGT. The CDR3 contains 11 residues. V lost 5 bases and J lost 7, with 8 bases in between. The CDR3 sequence is CASSPGVEAFF. The CDR3, as DNA: TGTGCCAGCAGTCCCGGGGTTGAAGCTTTCTTT.

This clonotype showed up just a few times. V and J are TRBV28 and TRBJ2-5; possible D gene TRBD1, 5 bases. The CDR3 totals 14 residues. Per the germline V gene, CDR1 is MDHEN and CDR2 is SYDVKM. Trimming took off 6 bases at V and 2 bases at J, with 13 bases between the two ends. The CDR3, as DNA: TGTGCCAGCAGCCGACAGACAGAGCAAGAGACCCAGTACTTC. Protein sequence: CASSRQTEQETQYF.

This clonotype has just a few counts. The CDR3 DNA follows: TGTGCTAGTGGTTTGGCCCCAGGGAGGGGGCTTGCCTACGAGCAGTACTTC. It yields the protein CASGLAPGRGLAYEQYF. V usage is TRBV12-5 and J usage is TRBJ2-7; D may be TRBD1 or TRBD2 (7 bases each). CDR1 and CDR2 from the germline V gene are LGHNT and FRNRAP. The ends were cut back, 1 base at V and 2 bases at J, with 18 bases in the middle. The CDR3 covers 17 residues. Full variable domain (remainder filled in from reference TRBV12-5 and TRBJ2-7): DARVTQTPRHKVTEMGQEVTMRCQPILGHNTVFWYRQTMMQGLELLAYFRNRAPLDDSGMPKDRFSAEMPDATLATLKIQPSEPRDSAVYFCASGLAPGRGLAYEQYFGPGTRLTVT.

This clonotype was recorded many times. This chain links TRBV7-2 with TRBJ1-5, with TRBD1 matching over 8 bases. V lost 4 bases to trimming and J lost 4 bases; unmatched junction nucleotides: 6. CDR3 length equals 15 residues. Germline CDR1 reads SGHTA; CDR2 reads FQGNSA. CDR3 in amino acids: CASSSGQGLNQPQHF. CDR3 sequence (DNA): TGTGCCAGCAGCTCCGGACAGGGCTTGAATCAGCCCCAGCATTTT.

In its sample, this clonotype was seen many times. The CDR3 nucleotides are TGTGCGACGGGAGGGAGTAAGGACGAGCAGTACTTC. Encoded protein: CATGGSKDEQYF. The chain couples TRBV7-8 to TRBJ2-7; the match to TRBD2 covers 8 bases. CDR3 length: 12 amino acids. Germline V gene data show CDR1 as SGHVS and CDR2 as FQNEAQ. Filled out from reference TRBV7-8 and TRBJ2-7, the complete variable domain reads GAGVSQSPRYKVAKRGQDVALRCDPISGHVSLFWYQQALGQGPEFLTYFQNEAQLDKSGLPSDRFFAERPEGSVSTLKIQRTQQEDSAVYLCATGGSKDEQYFGPGTRLTVT.

This clonotype showed up many times. The V gene is TRBV12-3 or TRBV12-4, the J gene TRBJ1-1; maybe TRBD1 (5 bases). Trimming pared 8 bases from V and 4 bases from J, leaving 8 bases between. This CDR3 comprises 11 residues. The CDR3 DNA reads TGTGCCAGCGGCGGGGGCACTGAAGCTTTCTTT. Its protein is CASGGGTEAFF.

The CDR3 DNA reads as TGTGCCAGCAGACGGACAGGTCTACAAGAGACCCAGTACTTC. Protein: CASRRTGLQETQYF. The V gene is TRBV3-1, the J gene TRBJ2-5; the match to TRBD1 covers 7 bases. This CDR3 is built from 14 residues. Per germline, CDR1 LGHDT and CDR2 YNNKEL (reference sequence). The V gene end was trimmed by 6 bases and the J gene end by 2 bases; junction bases not matched to a gene: 6.

This clonotype came up a few times. This chain joins TRBV20-1 and TRBJ2-1; no definite D call. Germline V gene data show CDR1 as DFQATT and CDR2 as SNEGSKA (reference sequence). The CDR3 sequence is 14 residues long. Trimming took 2 bases from V and 0 from J, leaving 8 bases between them. DNA for the CDR3: TGCAGTGCTAGAAGCGCGAGCTCCTACAATGAGCAGTTCTTC. Translating it yields CSARSASSYNEQFF.

The CDR3 loop is CASSGHSGGVAYEQYF. The CDR3 DNA is TGTGCCAGCAGTGGGCACTCCGGGGGCGTCGCCTACGAGCAGTACTTC. The chain is built from TRBV28 and TRBJ2-7; D could derive from TRBD1 or TRBD2 (6 bases each). Per the germline V gene, CDR1 is MDHEN and CDR2 is SYDVKM. The CDR3 covers 16 residues. With 5 bases removed from V and 2 bases from J, the gap between germline ends came to 19 bases.